This T cell receptor (beta chain) was obtained from a study of spatial heterogeneity in lung cancer. This clonotype is labeled as medium-sized. No antigen is known for it. The V gene end was trimmed by 2 bases and the J gene end by 6 bases; junction bases not matched to a gene: 7. This CDR3 comprises 16 residues. Germline CDR1 and CDR2: MNHEY and SVGEGT. General study findings and limits: Tumors with more nonsynonymous mutations had more expanded intratumoral alpha and beta TCRs.

TCRdb recomputed calls from the 5' RACE reads with MiXCR, one row per CDR3 protein. The sample has roughly 3,500 distinct CDR3 sequences, 5.3% seen once. Time point in this sample: sample taken at primary tumor resection. Tumor, nontumor lung or frozen PBMC supplied whole RNA that was sequenced unsorted. This TCR was recovered from a female donor with early-stage non-small cell lung cancer. The V and J genes are TRBV6-2 or TRBV6-3 and TRBJ2-2, with 9 bases identical to TRBD1. This specimen was lung tumor tissue, taken at surgery. In DNA, the CDR3 is TGTGCCAGCAGTTACGTGGGGACAGGGAAACCCGGGGAGCTGTTTTTT. Encoded protein: CASSYVGTGKPGELFF.